Below, one T cell receptor (beta chain) is given with its context. Antigen unknown. This sample is part of a study of cytomegalovirus exposure and HLA in healthy donors. Study-level findings and limits: Being productive about 90% or about 30% of the time was typical of most TCR beta V segments in an earlier analysis. Likely technical artifact: a cluster of highly shared sequence variants. Three chains tied to CMV proved CMV antigen-specific in vitro.

The PCR had 60 Vbeta and 13 Jbeta primers. Methods used by the authors: Roughly 10 million shared chains were among around 80 million unique TCR beta chains counted in a later analysis. Data came from immunoSEQ multiplex PCR; TCRdb stores just in-frame clones and leaves some out. V and J calls plus clone size are reproduced from that table; the DNA served to infer D and trimming. This table has some 180,000 clones, around 75% appearing once. Germline-derived CDR1 and CDR2 are SGHNT and YYREEE (reference sequence). The CDR3 runs to 19 residues. Trimming took 1 base from V and 0 from J, leaving 22 bases between them.

V is TRBV5-4 and J is TRBJ1-1; D ambiguous. Sequencing was done on a sample of PBMCs. This clonotype originated in a male donor in good health and CMV-seronegative. CDR3: CASSLWRNLPQSMNTEAFF. The DNA of the CDR3 is TGTGCCAGCAGCTTGTGGAGGAATTTGCCTCAATCCATGAACACTGAAGCTTTCTTT.